This T cell receptor beta chain was sequenced for a study of neurological immune-mediated disorders. TCRdb used MiXCR to reprocess the 5' RACE reads, holding one entry per CDR3 protein. In the table there are some 16,000 distinct CDR3 sequences, approximately 10% of which are singletons. CDR3 length: 15 residues. Trimming removed 3 bases from V and 4 bases from J; junction bases left unmatched: 6. Germline CDR1 MRHNA, CDR2 SNTAGT. Among the participants, healthy controls were blood bank volunteers in Maryland, USA. This clonotype was recorded many times. The specimen was CD8+ T cells from blood. The genes are TRBV6-4 and TRBJ2-3, with 8 bases identical to TRBD1. The TCR was taken from a man aged 45-60 years in good health. CDR3 in amino acids: CASSERAGGADTQYF. The CDR3 DNA reads TGTGCCAGCAGTGAGCGGGCAGGGGGCGCAGATACGCAGTATTTT.